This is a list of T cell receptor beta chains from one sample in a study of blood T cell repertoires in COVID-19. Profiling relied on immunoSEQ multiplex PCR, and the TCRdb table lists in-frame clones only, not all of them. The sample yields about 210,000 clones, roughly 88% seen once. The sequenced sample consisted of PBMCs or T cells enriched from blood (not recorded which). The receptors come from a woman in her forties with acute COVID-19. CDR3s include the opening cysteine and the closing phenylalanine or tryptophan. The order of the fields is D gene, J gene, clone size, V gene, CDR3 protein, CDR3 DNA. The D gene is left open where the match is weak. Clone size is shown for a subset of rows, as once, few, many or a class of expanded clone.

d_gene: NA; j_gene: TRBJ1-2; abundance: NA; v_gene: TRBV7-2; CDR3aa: CASSLNSNPNYGYTF; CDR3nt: TGTGCCAGCAGCTTGAATAGCAACCCGAACTATGGCTACACCTTC
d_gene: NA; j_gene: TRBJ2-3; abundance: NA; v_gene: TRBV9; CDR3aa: CASSETGSTDTQYF; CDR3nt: TGTGCCAGCAGCGAAACGGGAAGCACAGATACGCAGTATTTT
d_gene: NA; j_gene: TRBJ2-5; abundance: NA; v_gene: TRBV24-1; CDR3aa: CATSQGYQETQYF; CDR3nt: TGTGCCACCAGTCAGGGCTACCAAGAGACCCAGTACTTC
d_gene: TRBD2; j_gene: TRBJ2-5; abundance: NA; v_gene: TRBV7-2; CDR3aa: CASSPPGGQETQYF; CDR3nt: TGTGCCAGCAGCCCCCCGGGGGGCCAAGAGACCCAGTACTTC
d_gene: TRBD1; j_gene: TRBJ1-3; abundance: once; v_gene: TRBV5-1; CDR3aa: CASSITGDGNTIYF; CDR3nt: TGCGCCAGCAGCATCACAGGGGACGGAAACACCATATATTTT
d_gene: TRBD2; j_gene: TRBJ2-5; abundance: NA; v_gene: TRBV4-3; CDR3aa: CASSQDPGGQETQYF; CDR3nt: TGCGCCAGCAGCCAAGATCCGGGGGGCCAAGAGACCCAGTACTTC
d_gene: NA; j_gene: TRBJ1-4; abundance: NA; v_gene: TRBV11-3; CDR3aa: CASSSDGATNEKLFF; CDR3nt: TGTGCCAGCAGCTCCGACGGAGCAACTAATGAAAAACTGTTTTTT
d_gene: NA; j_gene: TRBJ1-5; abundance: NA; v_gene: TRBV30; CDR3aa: CAWSVQDNQPQHF; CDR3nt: TGTGCCTGGAGTGTACAGGACAATCAGCCCCAGCATTTT
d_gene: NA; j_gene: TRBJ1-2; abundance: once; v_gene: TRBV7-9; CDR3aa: CASSAAASANYGYTF; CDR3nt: TGTGCCAGCAGCGCGGCGGCTTCAGCTAACTATGGCTACACCTTC
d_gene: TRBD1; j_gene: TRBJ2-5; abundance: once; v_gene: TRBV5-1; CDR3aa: CASSLAGTENQETQYF; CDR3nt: TGCGCCAGCAGCTTGGCCGGGACAGAGAACCAAGAGACCCAGTACTTC
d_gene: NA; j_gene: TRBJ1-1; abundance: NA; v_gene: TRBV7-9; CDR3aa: CASSLGEGAFF; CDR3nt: TGTGCCAGCAGCCTAGGGGAGGGAGCTTTCTTT
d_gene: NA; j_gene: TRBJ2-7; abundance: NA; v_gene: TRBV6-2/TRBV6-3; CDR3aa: CASSYPGQNQRYEQYF; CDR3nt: TGTGCCAGCAGTTACCCAGGACAGAACCAGAGGTACGAGCAGTACTTC
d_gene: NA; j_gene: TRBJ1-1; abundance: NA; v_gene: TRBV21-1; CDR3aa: CASSKAGGNTEAFF; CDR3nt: TGTGCCAGCAGCAAAGCAGGGGGGAACACTGAAGCTTTCTTT
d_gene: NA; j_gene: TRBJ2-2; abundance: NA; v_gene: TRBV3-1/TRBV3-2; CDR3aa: CASSLRTNTGELFF; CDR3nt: TGTGCCAGCAGCCTCCGGACAAACACCGGGGAGCTGTTTTTT
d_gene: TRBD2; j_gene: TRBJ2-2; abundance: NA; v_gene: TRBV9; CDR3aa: CASSGTSGTGELFF; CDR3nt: TGTGCCAGCTCCGGGACTAGCGGCACCGGGGAGCTGTTTTTT
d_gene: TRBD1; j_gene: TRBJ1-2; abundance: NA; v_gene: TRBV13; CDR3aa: CASSLTPGQNFYGYTF; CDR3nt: TGTGCCAGCAGCCTTACGCCGGGACAGAATTTCTATGGCTACACCTTC
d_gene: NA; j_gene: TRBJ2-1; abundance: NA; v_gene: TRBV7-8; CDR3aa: CASSLGGGYNEQFF; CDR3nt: TGTGCCAGCAGCTTAGGAGGGGGCTACAATGAGCAGTTCTTC